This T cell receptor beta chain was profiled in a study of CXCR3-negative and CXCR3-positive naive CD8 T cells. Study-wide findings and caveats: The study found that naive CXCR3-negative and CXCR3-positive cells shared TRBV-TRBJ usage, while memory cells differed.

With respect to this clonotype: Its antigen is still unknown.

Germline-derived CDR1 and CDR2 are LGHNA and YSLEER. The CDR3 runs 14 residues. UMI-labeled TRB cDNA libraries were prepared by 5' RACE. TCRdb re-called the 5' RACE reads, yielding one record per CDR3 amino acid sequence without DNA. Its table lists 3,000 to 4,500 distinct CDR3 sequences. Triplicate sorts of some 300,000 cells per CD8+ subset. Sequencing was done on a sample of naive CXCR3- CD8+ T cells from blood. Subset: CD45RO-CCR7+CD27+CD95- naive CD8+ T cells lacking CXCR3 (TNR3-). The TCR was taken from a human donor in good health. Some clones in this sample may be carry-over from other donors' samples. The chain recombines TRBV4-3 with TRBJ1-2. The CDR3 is CASSQDVAGYGYTF.